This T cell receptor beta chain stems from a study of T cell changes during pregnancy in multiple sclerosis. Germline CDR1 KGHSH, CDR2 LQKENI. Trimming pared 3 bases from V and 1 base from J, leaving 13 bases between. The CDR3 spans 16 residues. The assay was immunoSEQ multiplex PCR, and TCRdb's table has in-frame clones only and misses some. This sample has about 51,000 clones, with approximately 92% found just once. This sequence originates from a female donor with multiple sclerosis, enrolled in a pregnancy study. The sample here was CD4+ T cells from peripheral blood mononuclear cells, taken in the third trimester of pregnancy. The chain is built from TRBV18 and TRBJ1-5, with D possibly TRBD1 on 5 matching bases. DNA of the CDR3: TGTGCCAGCTCACCCGAGACGGGGGGAAGCAATCAGCCCCAGCATTTT. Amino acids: CASSPETGGSNQPQHF.